The TCR beta chain under discussion was sequenced for a study of cytotoxic CD8 clonotypes in ibrutinib-treated CLL. Study context: Among responders, around 24 were partial and 2 complete; after median 68 months, 14 stayed remitted and roughly 12 progressed.

Deep sequencing aimed at 1 in 200,000 to 1 in 1 million T cells' resolution. This table comes from immunoSEQ multiplex PCR, and its TCRdb copy is limited to in-frame clones, with some not included. The repertoire includes approximately 130,000 clones, 84% of them detected once, and approximately 3.5% sits in the top ten. As concerns this clone: Its specificity is not known.

Study-level results: Samples were collected at differing times from sustained-remission and progressing patients. Public clonotypes, an uncommon group, contracted or remained stable on treatment.

The CDR3 extends over 12 amino acids. The germline gives CDR1 LGHNT, CDR2 FRNRAP. Trimming removed 5 bases from V and 6 bases from J, with 11 bases in between. The rearrangement links TRBV12-5 to TRBJ2-7; perhaps TRBD2 as D (6 bases). Here the sequenced sample was PBMCs, taken after 24 months of ibrutinib treatment. This TCR came from a human donor with chronic lymphocytic leukemia. The CDR3, as DNA: TGTGCTAGTGGTCCGGGACTTTCCGAGCAGTACTTC. Translating gives CASGPGLSEQYF.